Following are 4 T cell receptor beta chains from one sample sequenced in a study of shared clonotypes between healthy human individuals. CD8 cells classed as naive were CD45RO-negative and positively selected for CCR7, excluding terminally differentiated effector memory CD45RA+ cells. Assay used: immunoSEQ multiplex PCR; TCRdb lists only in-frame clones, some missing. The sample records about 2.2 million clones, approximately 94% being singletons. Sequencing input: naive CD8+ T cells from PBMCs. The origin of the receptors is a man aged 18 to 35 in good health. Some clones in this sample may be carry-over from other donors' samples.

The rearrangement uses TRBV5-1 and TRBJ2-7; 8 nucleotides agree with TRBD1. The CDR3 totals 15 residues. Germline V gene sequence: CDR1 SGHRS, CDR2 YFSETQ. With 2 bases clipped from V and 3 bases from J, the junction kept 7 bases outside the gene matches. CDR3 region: CASSFTGGIVYEQYF. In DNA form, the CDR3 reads TGCGCCAGCAGCTTTACAGGGGGTATCGTCTACGAGCAGTACTTC.

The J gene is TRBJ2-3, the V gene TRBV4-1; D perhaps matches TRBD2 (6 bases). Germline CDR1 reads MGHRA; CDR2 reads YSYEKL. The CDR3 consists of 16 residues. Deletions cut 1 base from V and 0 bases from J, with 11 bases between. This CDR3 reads CASSQGSGVSTDTQYF. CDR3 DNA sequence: TGCGCCAGCAGCCAAGGTAGCGGAGTTAGCACAGATACGCAGTATTTT.

Here the CDR3 DNA reads TGTGCCAGCAGCTTAGACTCGTTTACCTACGAGCAGTACTTC. It translates to CASSLDSFTYEQYF. V usage is TRBV11-2 and J usage is TRBJ2-7, with D unresolved. CDR1 and CDR2 from the germline V gene are SGHAT and FQNNGV. The CDR3 length is 14 residues. V gave up 0 bases and J gave up 2 bases, with 8 bases separating them.

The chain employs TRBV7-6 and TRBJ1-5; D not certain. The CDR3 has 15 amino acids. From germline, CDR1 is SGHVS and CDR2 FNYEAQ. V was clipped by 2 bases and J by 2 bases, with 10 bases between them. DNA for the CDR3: TGTGCCAGCAGCTTAAGGTTTGAGGGCAATCAGCCCCAGCATTTT. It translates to CASSLRFEGNQPQHF.